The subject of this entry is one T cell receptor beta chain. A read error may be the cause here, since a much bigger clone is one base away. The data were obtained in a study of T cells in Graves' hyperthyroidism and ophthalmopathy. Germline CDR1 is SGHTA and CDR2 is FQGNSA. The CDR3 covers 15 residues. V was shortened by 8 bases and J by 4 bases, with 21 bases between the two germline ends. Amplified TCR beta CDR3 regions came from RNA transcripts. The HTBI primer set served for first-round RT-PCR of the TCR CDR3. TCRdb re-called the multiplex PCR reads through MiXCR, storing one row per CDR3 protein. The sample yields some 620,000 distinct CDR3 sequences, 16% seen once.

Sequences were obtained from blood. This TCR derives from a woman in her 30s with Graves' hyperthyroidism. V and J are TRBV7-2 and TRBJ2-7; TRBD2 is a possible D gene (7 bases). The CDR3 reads CASSPQTGGAYEQYF. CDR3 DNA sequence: TGTGCCAGCTCACCACAGACGGGGGGCGCTTACGAGCAGTACTTC.